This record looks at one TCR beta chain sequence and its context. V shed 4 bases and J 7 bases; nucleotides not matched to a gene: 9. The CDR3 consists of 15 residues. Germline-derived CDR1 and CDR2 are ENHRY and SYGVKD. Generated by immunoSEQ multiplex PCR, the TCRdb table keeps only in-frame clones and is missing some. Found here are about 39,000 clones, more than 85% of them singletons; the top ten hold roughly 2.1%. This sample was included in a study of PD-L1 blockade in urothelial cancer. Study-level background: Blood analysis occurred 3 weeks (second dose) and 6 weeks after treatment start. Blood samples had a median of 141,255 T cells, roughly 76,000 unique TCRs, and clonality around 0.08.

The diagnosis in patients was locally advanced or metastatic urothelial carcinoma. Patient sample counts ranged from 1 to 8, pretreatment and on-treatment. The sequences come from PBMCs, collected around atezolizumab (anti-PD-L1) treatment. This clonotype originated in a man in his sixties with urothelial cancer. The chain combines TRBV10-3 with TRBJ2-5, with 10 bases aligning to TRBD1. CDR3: CAISGGTGEIVTQYF. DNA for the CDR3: TGTGCCATCAGTGGGGGGACAGGGGAAATAGTGACCCAGTACTTC.